The clone carrying this T cell receptor (beta chain) was observed a few times. The data were taken from a study of T cell repertoires in cytomegalovirus infection. CDR1 is SNHLY and CDR2 is FYNNEI in the germline V gene. This CDR3 has 19 residues. V lost 3 bases and J 0 bases, leaving 22 bases between the germline ends. TCRdb recomputed calls from the reads with MiXCR, one row per CDR3 protein. The sample has about 150,000 distinct CDR3 sequences, 17% seen once; the top ten hold about 17%. The TCR sequence derives from a human donor in good health (CMV status not recorded). Some clones in this sample may be carry-over from other donors' samples. This chain joins TRBV2 and TRBJ2-3, with TRBD1 as a possible D gene (5 bases). Specimen: CD8+ T cells from PBMCs. The CDR3 reads CASSDPSGGTGTSTDTQYF. The CDR3 DNA is TGTGCCAGCAGTGATCCTTCCGGCGGTACAGGTACTAGCACAGATACGCAGTATTTT.